The 9 T cell receptor beta chains given below trace back to one sample, sequenced in a study of neurological immune-mediated disorders. TCRdb re-derived calls from the 5' RACE reads in MiXCR, one entry per CDR3 protein. The sample lists tens of thousands of distinct CDR3 sequences, about 14% occurring once. Sample: PBMCs. The receptors were gathered from a woman in her forties or fifties in good health.

To note about this clonotype: A much more abundant neighbour one base away suggests this may be a read error. The CDR3 is CASSLGPRGNTGELFF. The CDR3 nucleotides are TGTGCCAGCAGCCTCGGTCCGAGGGGGAACACCGGGGAGCTGTTTTTT. This chain links TRBV7-8 with TRBJ2-2; D might be TRBD1 or TRBD2, each matching 5 bases. The CDR3 has 16 amino acids. Trimming removed 5 bases at V and 1 base at J, with 14 bases between. The germline V gene encodes CDR1 SGHVS and CDR2 FQNEAQ. The entire variable domain, with the rest obtained from reference TRBV7-8 and TRBJ2-2, is as follows: GAGVSQSPRYKVAKRGQDVALRCDPISGHVSLFWYQQALGQGPEFLTYFQNEAQLDKSGLPSDRFFAERPEGSVSTLKIQRTQQEDSAVYLCASSLGPRGNTGELFFGEGSRLTVL.

This clonotype has ten or more counts. The genes are TRBV7-8 and TRBJ2-3; D perhaps matches TRBD2 (6 bases). CDR3 size: 14 residues. Trimming stripped 7 bases from V and 6 bases from J, with 17 bases between. CDR1 and CDR2 from the germline V gene are SGHVS and FQNEAQ. The CDR3, as DNA: TGTGCCAGCACCATCTTACTAGCCGGGGATACGCAGTATTTT. Translating it yields CASTILLAGDTQYF.

This clonotype was recorded many times. The chain employs TRBV11-3 and TRBJ2-1, with D hard to call. Trimming stripped 4 bases from V and 8 bases from J, with 12 bases between. Germline loops: CDR1 SGHNT, CDR2 YENEEA. The CDR3 covers 13 residues. CDR3 DNA sequence: TGTGCCAGCAGCTATTTCAATAGCTATGAGCAGTTCTTC. Its translation is CASSYFNSYEQFF.

This clonotype has at least ten counts. V gene TRBV10-3 combines with J gene TRBJ1-2; D is possibly TRBD1 (6 bases). From germline, CDR1 is ENHRY and CDR2 SYGVKD. Deletions cut 0 bases from V and 8 bases from J, with 16 bases between. The CDR3 length is 15 residues. The CDR3 spells CAISESRVSGEGYTF. DNA of the CDR3: TGTGCCATCAGTGAGTCGAGAGTTTCAGGGGAGGGCTACACCTTC.

This clonotype has a count of ten or more. J is TRBJ2-5 and V is TRBV20-1, with D perhaps matching TRBD2 (6 bases). Trimming removed 3 bases from V and 2 bases from J, with 10 bases in between. The V gene's germline CDR1 is DFQATT and CDR2 SNEGSKA (reference sequence). The CDR3 is made up of 13 amino acids. The CDR3, as DNA: TGCAGTGCTAGGATCGGGGGTCAAGAGACCCAGTACTTC. Amino acid sequence: CSARIGGQETQYF.

This clonotype was observed at least ten times. The chain uses TRBV24-1 and TRBJ1-1; TRBD1 is a possible D gene (5 bases). Germline values: CDR1 KGHDR, CDR2 SFDVKD. The length of the CDR3 is 15 residues. With 1 base removed from V and 6 bases from J, the gap between germline ends came to 14 bases. Written as DNA, the CDR3 is TGTGCCACCAGTGATTTCCGTAGGGGCCGGCCTGAAGCTTTCTTT. It encodes CATSDFRRGRPEAFF.

The chain has TRBV5-1 and TRBJ1-1; 7 bases map to TRBD1. CDR1 and CDR2 (germline): SGHRS, YFSETQ. J lost 4 bases, V lost 1 base, and 7 bases had no gene match. CDR3 size: 15 residues. DNA of the CDR3: TGCGCCAGCAGCTTGTTCACAGGGGCGCCCACTGAAGCTTTCTTT. Translation gives CASSLFTGAPTEAFF.

This clonotype was seen only a few times. The chain joins TRBV30 to TRBJ1-5; D is uncertain. Trimming removed 8 bases at V and 10 bases at J, with 15 bases between. CDR3 length: 11 residues. Germline CDR1 and CDR2: GTSNPN and SVGIG (reference sequence). Written as DNA, the CDR3 is TGTGCCGGGCAGGCTGTCACCCCCCAGCATTTT. Translated, it gives CAGQAVTPQHF.

Many counts were recorded for this clonotype. This chain joins TRBV5-1 and TRBJ2-1, with TRBD1 matching over 7 bases. Trimming removed 6 bases from V and 9 bases from J; junction bases left unmatched: 12. The germline V gene encodes CDR1 SGHRS and CDR2 YFSETQ. This CDR3 is 14 amino acids long. This CDR3 is CASKTGSGFIEQFF. Here the CDR3 DNA reads TGCGCCAGCAAGACAGGGTCAGGGTTCATTGAGCAGTTCTTC.